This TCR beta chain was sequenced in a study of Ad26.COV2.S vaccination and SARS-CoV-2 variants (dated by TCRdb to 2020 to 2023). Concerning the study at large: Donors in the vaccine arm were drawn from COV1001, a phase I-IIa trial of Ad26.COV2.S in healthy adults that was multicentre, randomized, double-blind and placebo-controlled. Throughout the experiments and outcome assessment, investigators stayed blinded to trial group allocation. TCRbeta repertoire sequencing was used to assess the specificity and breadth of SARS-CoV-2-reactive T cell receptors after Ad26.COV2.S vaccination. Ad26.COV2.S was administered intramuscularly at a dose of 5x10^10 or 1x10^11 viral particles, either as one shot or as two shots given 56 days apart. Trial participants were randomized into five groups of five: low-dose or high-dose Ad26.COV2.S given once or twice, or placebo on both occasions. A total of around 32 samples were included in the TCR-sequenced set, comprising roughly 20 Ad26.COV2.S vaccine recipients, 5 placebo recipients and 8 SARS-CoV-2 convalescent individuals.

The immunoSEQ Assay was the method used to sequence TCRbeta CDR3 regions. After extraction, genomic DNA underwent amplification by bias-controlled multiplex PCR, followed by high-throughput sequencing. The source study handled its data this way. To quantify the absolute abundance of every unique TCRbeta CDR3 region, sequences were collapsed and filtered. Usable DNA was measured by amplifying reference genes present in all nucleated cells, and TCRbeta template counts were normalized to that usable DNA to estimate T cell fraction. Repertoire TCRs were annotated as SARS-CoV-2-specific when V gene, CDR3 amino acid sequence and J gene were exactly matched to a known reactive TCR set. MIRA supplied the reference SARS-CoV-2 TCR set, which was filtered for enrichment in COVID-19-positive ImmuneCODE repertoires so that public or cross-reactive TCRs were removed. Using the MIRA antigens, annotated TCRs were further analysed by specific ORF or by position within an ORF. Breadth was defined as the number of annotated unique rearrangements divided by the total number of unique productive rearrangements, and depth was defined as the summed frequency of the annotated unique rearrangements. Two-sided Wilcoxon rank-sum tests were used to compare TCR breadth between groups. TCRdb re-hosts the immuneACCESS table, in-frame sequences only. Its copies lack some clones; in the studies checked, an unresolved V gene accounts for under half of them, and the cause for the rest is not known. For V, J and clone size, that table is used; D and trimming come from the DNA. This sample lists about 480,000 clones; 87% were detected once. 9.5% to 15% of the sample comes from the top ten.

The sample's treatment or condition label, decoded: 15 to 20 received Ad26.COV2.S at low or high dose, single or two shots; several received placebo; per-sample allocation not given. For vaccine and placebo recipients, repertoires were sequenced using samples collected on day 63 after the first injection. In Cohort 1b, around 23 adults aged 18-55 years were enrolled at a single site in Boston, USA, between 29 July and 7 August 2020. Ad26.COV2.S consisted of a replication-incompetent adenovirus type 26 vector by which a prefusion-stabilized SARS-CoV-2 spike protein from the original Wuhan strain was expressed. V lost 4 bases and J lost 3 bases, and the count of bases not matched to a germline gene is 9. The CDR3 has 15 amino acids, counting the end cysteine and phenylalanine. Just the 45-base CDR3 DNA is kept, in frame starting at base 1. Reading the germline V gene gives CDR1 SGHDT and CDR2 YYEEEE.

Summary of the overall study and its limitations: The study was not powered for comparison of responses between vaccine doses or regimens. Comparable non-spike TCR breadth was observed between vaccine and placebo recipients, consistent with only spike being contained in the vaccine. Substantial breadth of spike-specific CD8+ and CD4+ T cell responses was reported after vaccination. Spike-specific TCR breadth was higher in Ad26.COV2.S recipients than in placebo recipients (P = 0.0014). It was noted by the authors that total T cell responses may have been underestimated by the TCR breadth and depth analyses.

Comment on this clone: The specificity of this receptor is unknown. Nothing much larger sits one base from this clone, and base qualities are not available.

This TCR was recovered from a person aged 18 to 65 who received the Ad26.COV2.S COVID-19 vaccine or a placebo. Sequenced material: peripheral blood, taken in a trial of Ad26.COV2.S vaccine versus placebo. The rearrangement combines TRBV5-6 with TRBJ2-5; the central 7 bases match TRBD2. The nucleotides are TGTGCCAGCAGCCCGGCAGGCCTAGCGGAAGAGACCCAGTACTTC. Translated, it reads CASSPAGLAEETQYF.